The rows below give T cell receptor beta chains drawn from one sample of a study of blood T cell repertoires in COVID-19. Here immunoSEQ multiplex PCR was the method, and the copy in TCRdb shows in-frame clones only, minus some. Seen here are roughly 150,000 clones, 84% observed once, and the top ten hold under 3.5%. Sequenced input: peripheral blood. All receptors come from a woman older than 75 with COVID-19, enrolled during active disease. Both conserved end residues are part of each CDR3. D genes are given only for firm matches. Clone size is shown for a subset of rows, as once, few, many or a class of expanded clone.

clone_size: once
j_call: TRBJ1-2
v_call: TRBV5-6
d_call: TRBD1
cdr3_nt: TGTGCCAGCAGCTTGGGGACAACAGGGGGTTATGGCTACACCTTC
cdr3_aa: CASSLGTTGGYGYTF

clone_size: once
j_call: TRBJ1-1
v_call: TRBV19
d_call: TRBD1
cdr3_nt: TGTGCCAGTAAGAAGGAAGGACAGGAGGTAGCTTTCTTT
cdr3_aa: CASKKEGQEVAFF

clone_size: few
j_call: TRBJ1-1
v_call: TRBV3-1/TRBV3-2
d_call: TRBD1
cdr3_nt: TGTGCCAGCAGCCATTCAGGGGGCGTCGGTGAAGCTTTCTTT
cdr3_aa: CASSHSGGVGEAFF

clone_size: NA
j_call: TRBJ1-5
v_call: TRBV5-6
d_call: NA
cdr3_nt: TGTGCCAGCAGCTTGTCGGGTGTAATACAGCCCCAGCATTTT
cdr3_aa: CASSLSGVIQPQHF

clone_size: NA
j_call: TRBJ2-5
v_call: TRBV9
d_call: NA
cdr3_nt: TGTGCCAGCAGCCCCCGGGATTCGGAGACCCAGTACTTC
cdr3_aa: CASSPRDSETQYF

clone_size: NA
j_call: TRBJ2-7
v_call: TRBV5-1
d_call: TRBD2
cdr3_nt: TGCGCCAGCAGCCCCGGAGCGGGAGTCTTCTACGAGCAGTACTTC
cdr3_aa: CASSPGAGVFYEQYF

clone_size: NA
j_call: TRBJ1-3
v_call: TRBV19
d_call: TRBD1
cdr3_nt: TGTGCCAGTAGTACTACGGGACAGCGTCTTCGAGCTGGAAACACCATATATTTT
cdr3_aa: CASSTTGQRLRAGNTIYF

clone_size: NA
j_call: TRBJ1-5
v_call: TRBV6-5
d_call: NA
cdr3_nt: TGTGCCAGCAGTTTACGGAGCAATCAGCCCCAGCATTTT
cdr3_aa: CASSLRSNQPQHF

clone_size: NA
j_call: TRBJ2-7
v_call: TRBV14
d_call: NA
cdr3_nt: TGTGCCAGCAGCCAAGGCGTTACCTACGAGCAGTACTTC
cdr3_aa: CASSQGVTYEQYF

clone_size: few
j_call: TRBJ1-2
v_call: TRBV6-5
d_call: TRBD1
cdr3_nt: TGTGCCAGCAGCCGGGGACAGCCGCCCTATGGCTACACCTTC
cdr3_aa: CASSRGQPPYGYTF

clone_size: few
j_call: TRBJ1-5
v_call: TRBV28
d_call: NA
cdr3_nt: TGTGCCAGCAAACAGGGTTTGAGACCCCAGCATTTT
cdr3_aa: CASKQGLRPQHF

clone_size: NA
j_call: TRBJ1-1
v_call: TRBV12-3/TRBV12-4
d_call: TRBD1
cdr3_nt: TGTGCCAGCATGTGGACAGGGGGGACTGAAGCTTTCTTT
cdr3_aa: CASMWTGGTEAFF

clone_size: NA
j_call: TRBJ2-5
v_call: TRBV7-2
d_call: NA
cdr3_nt: TGTGCCAGCAGCTTAGAGGCAGGGACTGAGACCCAGTACTTC
cdr3_aa: CASSLEAGTETQYF

clone_size: NA
j_call: TRBJ1-1
v_call: TRBV4-1
d_call: NA
cdr3_nt: TGCGCCAGCAGCCAAGATCGAGGAGGGAAACGGAGGGCGAACACTGAAGCTTTCTTT
cdr3_aa: CASSQDRGGKRRANTEAFF

clone_size: NA
j_call: TRBJ2-3
v_call: TRBV24-1
d_call: TRBD1
cdr3_nt: TGTGCCACTTCGAGGACAGGGGGTTTTGGAGATACGCAGTATTTT
cdr3_aa: CATSRTGGFGDTQYF

clone_size: once
j_call: TRBJ2-7
v_call: TRBV24-1
d_call: NA
cdr3_nt: TGTGCCACCAGTGCCCGGGACACAACCTACGAGCAGTACTTC
cdr3_aa: CATSARDTTYEQYF

clone_size: NA
j_call: TRBJ2-7
v_call: TRBV10-3
d_call: NA
cdr3_nt: TGTGCCATCGCCCTCGGAGGAGTCGAGCAGTACTTC
cdr3_aa: CAIALGGVEQYF

clone_size: NA
j_call: TRBJ2-4
v_call: TRBV27
d_call: NA
cdr3_nt: TGTGCCAGCAGTTTATACGGTCTAGCCAAAAACATTCAGTACTTC
cdr3_aa: CASSLYGLAKNIQYF

clone_size: NA
j_call: TRBJ2-7
v_call: TRBV28
d_call: TRBD1
cdr3_nt: TGTGCCAGCAGTTTGGTGCAGGGGGCCAGCGACGAGCAGTACTTC
cdr3_aa: CASSLVQGASDEQYF

clone_size: NA
j_call: TRBJ2-7
v_call: TRBV10-3
d_call: TRBD2
cdr3_nt: TGTGCCATCAGTGAGTTGCGGGGGGGCGGTCGCGACGAGCAGTACTTC
cdr3_aa: CAISELRGGGRDEQYF

clone_size: NA
j_call: TRBJ2-1
v_call: TRBV10-1
d_call: NA
cdr3_nt: TGCGCCAGCACAAAACAGGACAGCTTTAGCTCCTACAATGAGCAGTTCTTC
cdr3_aa: CASTKQDSFSSYNEQFF

clone_size: NA
j_call: TRBJ1-6
v_call: TRBV7-3
d_call: NA
cdr3_nt: TGTGCCAGCAGCTCAGGCTCTGGGACAAATTCACCCCTCCACTTT
cdr3_aa: CASSSGSGTNSPLHF

clone_size: NA
j_call: TRBJ2-6
v_call: TRBV27
d_call: NA
cdr3_nt: TGTGCCAGCAGTTTATCAGGGGTCGGGGCCAACGTCCTGACTTTC
cdr3_aa: CASSLSGVGANVLTF

clone_size: NA
j_call: TRBJ2-2
v_call: TRBV5-5
d_call: NA
cdr3_nt: TGTGCCAGCACCCCTACTCGGTCCCCCGGGGAGCTGTTTTTT
cdr3_aa: CASTPTRSPGELFF

clone_size: NA
j_call: TRBJ1-1
v_call: TRBV3-1/TRBV3-2
d_call: NA
cdr3_nt: TGTGCCAGCAGCCATTGGGGGGGCACCAACACTGAAGCTTTCTTT
cdr3_aa: CASSHWGGTNTEAFF

clone_size: few
j_call: TRBJ2-7
v_call: TRBV11-2
d_call: NA
cdr3_nt: TGTGCCAGCAGCGTACTGAGGGCGGGAATCGGGCAGTACTTC
cdr3_aa: CASSVLRAGIGQYF

clone_size: NA
j_call: TRBJ2-1
v_call: TRBV4-1
d_call: TRBD2
cdr3_nt: TGCGCCAGCAGCCAAGGCGGACTAGCGGGAGGAAGATCCTACAATGAGCAGTTCTTC
cdr3_aa: CASSQGGLAGGRSYNEQFF

clone_size: NA
j_call: TRBJ1-1
v_call: TRBV7-9
d_call: TRBD1
cdr3_nt: TGTGCCAGCAGCAGTGGACAGGGTAACACTGAAGCTTTCTTT
cdr3_aa: CASSSGQGNTEAFF

clone_size: NA
j_call: TRBJ1-5
v_call: TRBV12-3/TRBV12-4
d_call: NA
cdr3_nt: TGTGCCAGCAGCAGACAGGTACGGCAGCCCCAGCATTTT
cdr3_aa: CASSRQVRQPQHF

clone_size: NA
j_call: TRBJ1-2
v_call: TRBV6-6
d_call: TRBD1
cdr3_nt: TGTGCCAGCAGTAAACAGGGGGATGGCTACACCTTC
cdr3_aa: CASSKQGDGYTF

clone_size: NA
j_call: TRBJ1-2
v_call: TRBV29-1
d_call: TRBD1
cdr3_nt: TGCAGCGTTGACCCGGGACAGGTTATTGAGTATGGCTACACCTTC
cdr3_aa: CSVDPGQVIEYGYTF

clone_size: NA
j_call: TRBJ2-3
v_call: TRBV10-2
d_call: NA
cdr3_nt: TGCGCCAGCAGTGATCGGCAGGGCACAGATACGCAGTATTTT
cdr3_aa: CASSDRQGTDTQYF

clone_size: NA
j_call: TRBJ1-1
v_call: TRBV7-6
d_call: TRBD1
cdr3_nt: TGTGCCAGCAGCTTATCGACAGGGATCTCTGAAGCTTTCTTT
cdr3_aa: CASSLSTGISEAFF

clone_size: NA
j_call: TRBJ1-5
v_call: TRBV28
d_call: NA
cdr3_nt: TGTGCCAGCATCCCGGCCAGGGGCCGTTCGAGCAATCAGCCCCAGCATTTT
cdr3_aa: CASIPARGRSSNQPQHF

clone_size: NA
j_call: TRBJ2-2
v_call: TRBV7-3
d_call: TRBD2
cdr3_nt: TGTGCCAGCAGGCGCGGGGGCACCGGGGAGCTGTTTTTT
cdr3_aa: CASRRGGTGELFF

clone_size: NA
j_call: TRBJ2-1
v_call: TRBV5-1
d_call: NA
cdr3_nt: TGCGCCAGCACCCCGACTAGTGAAAGGGATGAGCAGTTCTTC
cdr3_aa: CASTPTSERDEQFF

clone_size: NA
j_call: TRBJ2-1
v_call: TRBV21-1
d_call: NA
cdr3_nt: TGTGCCAGCACCCACCCAAAAGCCGGGACTAGCGGGGGGGCTGTGAAAAATGAGCAGTTCTTC
cdr3_aa: CASTHPKAGTSGGAVKNEQFF

clone_size: NA
j_call: TRBJ2-5
v_call: TRBV5-1
d_call: NA
cdr3_nt: TGCGCCAGCAGCCCTTGGCGGGGGCCAATCCAAGAGACCCAGTACTTC
cdr3_aa: CASSPWRGPIQETQYF

clone_size: NA
j_call: TRBJ2-3
v_call: TRBV30
d_call: TRBD2
cdr3_nt: TGTGCCTGGAGTGTACCAGCGGGGGTAGGCACAGATACGCAGTATTTT
cdr3_aa: CAWSVPAGVGTDTQYF

clone_size: NA
j_call: TRBJ2-3
v_call: TRBV6-5
d_call: TRBD1
cdr3_nt: TGTGCCAGCAGTCTTGACAGGGTGAACACAGATACGCAGTATTTT
cdr3_aa: CASSLDRVNTDTQYF

clone_size: NA
j_call: TRBJ1-1
v_call: TRBV19
d_call: TRBD1
cdr3_nt: TGTGCCAGTAGTTCAGTCAGGGGGTGGGCTGAAGCTTTCTTT
cdr3_aa: CASSSVRGWAEAFF

clone_size: NA
j_call: TRBJ1-2
v_call: TRBV19
d_call: TRBD1
cdr3_nt: TGTGCCAGTAGTGCCCCCGGGACAGCGCGTTATGGCTACACCTTC
cdr3_aa: CASSAPGTARYGYTF

clone_size: NA
j_call: TRBJ2-1
v_call: TRBV9
d_call: NA
cdr3_nt: TGTGCCAGCAGCGTAGTCCCATTCAATGAGCAGTTCTTC
cdr3_aa: CASSVVPFNEQFF

clone_size: few
j_call: TRBJ2-7
v_call: TRBV27
d_call: TRBD1
cdr3_nt: TGTGCCAGCTCTCTGAAGGACAGGGGTTCGGGGCAGTACTTC
cdr3_aa: CASSLKDRGSGQYF

clone_size: NA
j_call: TRBJ1-1
v_call: TRBV18
d_call: TRBD1
cdr3_nt: TGTGCCAGCTCGGCGACAGGGGGCGGAGTGAACACTGAAGCTTTCTTT
cdr3_aa: CASSATGGGVNTEAFF

clone_size: NA
j_call: TRBJ2-3
v_call: TRBV6-4
d_call: TRBD2
cdr3_nt: TGTGCCAGCAGTGACTCACTAGCGTCAGATACGCAGTATTTT
cdr3_aa: CASSDSLASDTQYF

clone_size: NA
j_call: TRBJ2-1
v_call: TRBV29-1
d_call: TRBD2
cdr3_nt: TGCAGCGTTGAGAGAGGACTAGTTGTTGCTGAGCAGTTCTTC
cdr3_aa: CSVERGLVVAEQFF

clone_size: NA
j_call: TRBJ2-3
v_call: TRBV7-3
d_call: TRBD2
cdr3_nt: TGTGCCAGCAGCCCGGGGGGTCTCGGCACAGATACGCAGTATTTT
cdr3_aa: CASSPGGLGTDTQYF

clone_size: NA
j_call: TRBJ2-5
v_call: TRBV12-3/TRBV12-4
d_call: NA
cdr3_nt: TGTGCCAGCACTGGCGGAGAGACCCAGTACTTC
cdr3_aa: CASTGGETQYF

clone_size: NA
j_call: TRBJ2-1
v_call: TRBV4-1
d_call: NA
cdr3_nt: TGCGCCAGCAGCCTCCAAGATTACAGACGGCGGGGCCTCTACAATGAGCAGTTCTTC
cdr3_aa: CASSLQDYRRRGLYNEQFF

clone_size: NA
j_call: TRBJ2-3
v_call: TRBV4-3
d_call: NA
cdr3_nt: TGCGCCAGCAGCCGAGACGACAGGCCTGATCCGCAGTATTTT
cdr3_aa: CASSRDDRPDPQYF

clone_size: NA
j_call: TRBJ2-3
v_call: TRBV7-9
d_call: NA
cdr3_nt: TGTGCCAGCAGCTTACGCCCACACCGGGACTTTATCACAGATACGCAGTATTTT
cdr3_aa: CASSLRPHRDFITDTQYF

clone_size: NA
j_call: TRBJ2-3
v_call: TRBV10-3
d_call: TRBD1
cdr3_nt: TGTGCCATGGCGGCGTTTGACAGGGATAGCACAGATACGCAGTATTTT
cdr3_aa: CAMAAFDRDSTDTQYF

clone_size: NA
j_call: TRBJ2-1
v_call: TRBV4-3
d_call: NA
cdr3_nt: TGCGCCAGCAGCCAAGACCCCTCCTCCTACAATGAGCAGTTCTTC
cdr3_aa: CASSQDPSSYNEQFF